This T cell receptor (beta chain) originates from a study of blood T cells in healthy people across ages (dated by TCRdb to about 2015). A note on the overall study: In model experiments, template switching captured roughly one uniquely barcoded TCR beta cDNA molecule for every two T cells. For two donors (one aged 18 to 30 and one aged 80 or older), the study analyzed two additional independent replicas of 1 million unique cDNA reads from the same blood draw. To track age-related changes in TCR beta repertoire diversity, the study relied on deep sequencing normalized with unique cDNA molecular identifiers. The donors were divided into four age groups: young (average around 16 years), middle-aged (about 40), aged (around 59) and long-lived (82).

The 40 or so donors, aged 6 to 90 years, were systemically healthy Caucasian individuals from Russia. Each donor gave 8 to 10 milliliters of peripheral blood, collected into EDTA-treated Vacutainer tubes. PBMCs were isolated by Ficoll-Paque density-gradient centrifugation, with at least 6 million obtained per sample. Total RNA was extracted from PBMCs with Trizol reagent, with at least 6 micrograms obtained per sample. For every donor, an aliquot of PBMCs went through flow cytometry to measure the percentages of naive CD45RAhigh/CD27high T cells. As regards this clonotype: No antigen is known for it. The sample holds no much larger clone one base away, and base qualities are not on file.

Libraries were prepared through 5' RACE. The instrument given in TCRdb is Illumina HiSeq 2500. A second PCR of 7 to 11 cycles was performed with a sample-barcoded 5' primer and a J-beta primer mix. A template-switch 5' adaptor carrying 12 random nucleotides introduced a unique molecular identifier onto each TCR beta cDNA molecule. At least 2.5 million CDR3-containing paired-end reads were obtained from each sample. First-strand cDNA was synthesized from all RNA with the Mint cDNA synthesis kit, primed by a TRBC-specific oligonucleotide. After uracil-DNA glycosylase treatment, a first 18-cycle PCR used universal primers M1SS and BC2_uni_R on all cDNA. As for the original processing: For normalization, 1 million high-quality reads, each with a distinct molecular identifier, were randomly selected from each sample. Instead of being binned into consensus sequences, reads with shared molecular identifiers were discarded. MiTCR, set to a Q25 quality threshold and the strictest error-elimination algorithm, was used for CDR3 identification, clonotype clustering and error correction. A nonparametric unseen species model with Euler transformation was used to estimate a lower bound on total TCR beta diversity. In TCRdb, the public reads were trimmed at Q25 with fastp and aligned with MiXCR, with productive beta chains retained. Duplicate CDR3 protein sequences are folded into a single record with the most common DNA and genes. The V and J calls shown here were made by TCRdb, not taken from the authors' results. This sample gives 800,000 or so distinct CDR3 sequences in total; approximately 25% of them show up just once. The top ten constitute around 3.6% of the sample.

The study at large found these results: The percentage of naive T cells measured by flow cytometry correlated strongly with observed TCR beta diversity. Because the CMV infection status of the donors was unknown, age-related changes in expanded clonotypes may potentially have been confounded. Because profiling used bulk unsorted PBMCs, naive and antigen-experienced compartments could not be compared conclusively. Observed TCR beta diversity per million T cells fell roughly linearly with age, and a significant reduction was already apparent by age about 43. Estimates of total diversity based on one million sequenced T cells were regarded as lower bounds and as underestimates. Compared with the aged group, the long-lived group had more naive CD4+ T cells, fewer expanded clones and increased TCR diversity, a pattern suggesting age selection.

CDR1 and CDR2 are read off the germline V gene as SNHLY and FYNNEI. V was cut back by 2 bases and J by 11 bases, leaving a gap of 13 bases between them. Taken from cysteine to phenylalanine, the CDR3 has 13 residues. Only the CDR3 region is kept as DNA, spanning 39 bases read in frame from base 1. The sample was also linked to a second study, of T cells of mothers and their children. The second publication reports: Nine systemically healthy Caucasian individuals, comprising three mothers and their six children, were included as donors. cDNA synthesis consumed the entire amount of extracted RNA, loaded at 1.5 ug RNA in each 15 ul reaction. In the second PCR, the M1S primer added sample barcodes and 2-4 random nucleotides. Over 8 million TCR beta CDR3 reads came from each mother, compared with some 3.1 million reads from each child. Thymic selection shapes the output of TCR recombination in a similar way in related and unrelated pairs, and inherited differences have a minor effect. Normalized repertoire overlap was always slightly but never significantly higher in related than unrelated mother-child pairs. No persistent microchimeric T cell clones were detected, at a sensitivity of approximately 100 clones per million clonotypes. Deep NGS was used in the study to compare the TCR beta repertoires of mothers and children and to look for features that separate related mother-child pairs from unrelated individuals. Mothers averaged 40 +/- 4 years of age and children averaged roughly 11 +/- 4 years. After adapter ligation with NEBNext reagents, the libraries were sequenced on Illumina HiSeq 2000 with 100+100 nt paired-end reads. To prevent cross-contamination, the mother and child libraries were prepared a month apart and were sequenced in separate runs. For each donor, between roughly 500,000 and 2,300,000 distinct TCR beta clonotypes were identified. Naive TCR beta clonotypes were estimated from low-frequency clonotypes matched to each donor's FACS-determined naive share, without sorting.

The TCR was taken from a boy between 10 and 17 years old in good health. This receptor chain uses TRBV2 and TRBJ2-4, with the D gene not confidently named. The sample taken for sequencing was blood. The DNA reads TGTGCCAGCAGTGAAAGGATAGACTCCTTTCAGTACTTC. This translates into CASSERIDSFQYF. Outside the CDR3, residues come from the reference TRBV2 and TRBJ2-4 proteins, so the full variable domain is: EPEVTQTPSHQVTQMGQEVILRCVPISNHLYFYWYRQILGQKVEFLVSFYNNEISEKSEIFDDQFSVERPDGSNFTLKIRSTKLEDSAMYFCASSERIDSFQYFGAGTRLSVL.